This TCR beta chain was identified in a study of OX40 agonist ivuxolimab in advanced cancers. Assay used: immunoSEQ multiplex PCR; TCRdb lists only in-frame clones, some missing. The sample holds tens of thousands of clones, 88% seen once. Study results and limitations: Expanded clones belonging to CD8+ T cells outnumbered, on average, those of CD4+.

On this clone: The antigen is unknown.

The V gene's germline CDR1 is SNHLY and CDR2 FYNNEI. Trimming took 5 bases from V and 4 from J, leaving 3 bases between them. The CDR3 is made up of 10 amino acids. This rearrangement joins TRBV2 to TRBJ2-7; D not certain. Material: CD4+ or CD8+ T cells sorted from blood, obtained in a trial of the OX40 agonist ivuxolimab. This TCR was sampled from an adult with an advanced solid tumor such as melanoma, head and neck, liver or kidney cancer. The chain's CDR3 is CASSLYEQYF. CDR3 DNA sequence: TGTGCCAGCAGTCTTTACGAGCAGTACTTC. The full variable domain, completed using reference TRBV2 and TRBJ2-7, is EPEVTQTPSHQVTQMGQEVILRCVPISNHLYFYWYRQILGQKVEFLVSFYNNEISEKSEIFDDQFSVERPDGSNFTLKIRSTKLEDSAMYFCASSLYEQYFGPGTRLTVT.